This TCR beta chain is from a study of graft-versus-host responses after intestinal transplantation. Study-wide context: Anti-thymocyte globulin induction, then tacrolimus and steroids for about three years, went to all recipients.

The CDR3 has 16 amino acids. CDR1 is SGHDN, CDR2 FVKESK, per germline. Trimming took off 2 bases at V and 2 bases at J, with 12 bases between the two ends. This clone was found a few times. The assay was immunoSEQ multiplex PCR, and TCRdb's table has in-frame clones only and misses some. The data show 85,000 to 100,000 clones, with approximately 85% seen just once and more than 1.4% held by the top ten. The sample here was PBMCs, taken 255 days after intestinal transplant. The chain is built from TRBV14 and TRBJ2-2, with D possibly matching TRBD2 (6 bases). The receptor was derived from a human patient who received an intestinal transplant, so some T cells may come from the graft donor. The CDR3 DNA sequence: TGTGCCAGCAGCCAAACCTGGAGGGCCAACACCGGGGAGCTGTTTTTT. This gives the protein CASSQTWRANTGELFF.